The 18 T cell receptor beta chains given below trace back to one sample, sequenced in a study of blood T cell repertoires in COVID-19. Some clones are missing from TCRdb's copy, which holds only in-frame ones; the method was immunoSEQ multiplex PCR. The repertoire holds 200,000 to 300,000 clones, with approximately 89% as singletons. The specimen was peripheral blood. Receptors were obtained from a woman aged 50 to 60 with acute or convalescent COVID-19.

The chain couples TRBV9 to TRBJ1-2; 9 nucleotides line up with TRBD1. The CDR3 extends over 13 amino acids. CDR1 and CDR2 (germline): SGDLS, YYNGEE. With V trimmed by 3 bases and J by 8 bases, 5 bases remained unmatched. The CDR3 bases are TGTGCCAGCAGCGAACAGGGGGCTGGCGGCTACACCTTC. It specifies CASSEQGAGGYTF.

This clone occurred once. The chain couples TRBV7-2 to TRBJ1-1, with a weak D call TRBD1 (5 bases). V lost 1 base and J lost 4, with 16 bases in between. CDR1 and CDR2 from the germline V gene are SGHTA and FQGNSA. This CDR3 has 16 residues. The CDR3 sequence: CASSLGRGLGSTEAFF. CDR3 DNA: TGTGCCAGCAGCTTAGGGCGGGGCCTCGGTAGCACTGAAGCTTTCTTT.

This sequence joins TRBV27 and TRBJ1-6, with a weak D call TRBD1 (6 bases). This CDR3 is built from 15 residues. Germline CDR1 reads MNHEY; CDR2 reads SMNVEV (reference sequence). V lost 8 bases, J lost 8 bases, and 19 bases lay in between. CDR3 in amino acids: CASGSWRPGDSPLHF. Written as DNA, the CDR3 is TGTGCCAGCGGGTCGTGGAGGCCAGGGGATTCACCCCTCCACTTT.

A few counts support this clone. An end of the junction does not agree with germline; a read error may underlie this. In DNA form, the CDR3 reads TGTGCTAGCAGCTTAGCCCCAGGGGACATTCAGTACTTC. Its protein product is CASSLAPGDIQYF. The genes are TRBV7-7 and TRBJ2-4; D perhaps matches TRBD1 (6 bases). The CDR3 sequence is 13 residues long. Germline CDR1 reads SSHAT; CDR2 reads FNYEAQ (reference sequence).

The gene calls are TRBV5-4 and TRBJ2-3; 11 bases map to TRBD2. CDR1 and CDR2 (germline): SGHNT, YYREEE (reference sequence). The ends lost 1 base at V and 4 bases at J; junction bases unmatched: 5. This CDR3 spans 16 amino acids. CDR3 in amino acids: CASSLRVAGGPDTQYF. In DNA, the CDR3 is TGTGCCAGCAGCTTGAGAGTAGCGGGAGGGCCAGATACGCAGTATTTT.

This rearrangement joins TRBV24-1 to TRBJ2-3; a weak D match, TRBD2 (6 bases). There are 15 residues in the CDR3. Trimming left V 7 bases short and J 1 base short, with 14 bases between. Germline CDR1 and CDR2: KGHDR and SFDVKD. The CDR3 sequence is CATRSTRTGTDTQYF. The CDR3 DNA follows: TGTGCCACCAGGTCGACTAGGACGGGCACAGATACGCAGTATTTT.

As to this clone: This same CDR3 is encoded by further DNA sequences in the sample. The chain couples TRBV6-2 or TRBV6-3 to TRBJ2-7; 10 bases align to TRBD1. This CDR3 has 15 amino acids. The V segment lost 4 bases and the J segment 3 bases; nucleotides outside the gene matches: 6. Germline CDR1 and CDR2: MNHEY and SVGEGT. This CDR3 is CASSSVTGGFYEQYF. The CDR3 DNA reads TGTGCCAGCAGTTCGGTGACAGGGGGCTTCTACGAGCAGTACTTC.

The chain combines TRBV7-9 with TRBJ1-2; maybe TRBD1 (6 bases). This CDR3 contains 13 residues. Per the germline V gene, CDR1 is SEHNR and CDR2 is FQNEAQ (reference sequence). V lost 5 bases to trimming and J lost 8 bases, with 15 bases between them. This CDR3 reads CASSEYGTKGYTF. CDR3 nucleotides: TGTGCCAGCAGCGAGTACGGGACAAAGGGCTACACCTTC. The whole variable domain, filled in from reference TRBV7-9 and TRBJ1-2, reads DTGVSQNPRHKITKRGQNVTFRCDPISEHNRLYWYRQTLGQGPEFLTYFQNEAQLEKSRLLSDRFSAERPKGSFSTLEIQRTEQGDSAMYLCASSEYGTKGYTFGSGTRLTVV.

J is TRBJ2-1 and V is TRBV7-3; D remains unclear. Trimming took off 2 bases at V and 6 bases at J, with 8 bases between the two ends. CDR3 size: 13 residues. Germline V gene sequence: CDR1 SGHTA, CDR2 FQGTGA. In DNA, the CDR3 is TGTGCCAGCAGCTTAGGTAGTCTCAATGAGCAGTTCTTC. Protein sequence: CASSLGSLNEQFF.

The V gene is TRBV14, the J gene TRBJ2-1; no firm D call. CDR1 and CDR2 (germline): SGHDN, FVKESK. V was shortened by 4 bases and J by 6 bases, with 10 bases between the two germline ends. The CDR3 runs 13 residues. CDR3 region: CASSPQVVNEQFF. The CDR3 DNA reads TGTGCCAGCAGCCCCCAGGTCGTCAATGAGCAGTTCTTC.

The chain combines TRBV24-1 with TRBJ2-7; 7 bases are a match to TRBD1. There are 17 residues in the CDR3. CDR1 and CDR2 (germline): KGHDR, SFDVKD. Trimming cost V 0 bases and J 2 bases; bases outside gene matches: 9. CDR3 amino acids: CATSDLGQDRSTYEQYF. CDR3 nucleotide sequence: TGTGCCACCAGTGATTTGGGGCAGGACAGGTCAACCTACGAGCAGTACTTC.

The chain links TRBV6-5 to TRBJ2-2, with 13 bases fitting TRBD2. CDR3 length: 15 amino acids. The germline CDR1 and CDR2 sequences are MNHEY and SVGAGI. V trimming: 7 bases; J trimming: 4 bases; junction bases outside the gene matches: 3. The CDR3 nucleotides read TGTGCCAGCATAGGGACTAGCGGGATCACCGGGGAGCTGTTTTTT. It specifies CASIGTSGITGELFF.

The chain has TRBV9 and TRBJ2-1; 8 nucleotides line up with TRBD2. V shed 0 bases and J 4 bases; nucleotides not matched to a gene: 6. Germline CDR1 SGDLS, CDR2 YYNGEE. This CDR3 contains 16 residues. The CDR3, as DNA: TGTGCCAGCAGCGTAGCCCGAGCGGGAGAATACAATGAGCAGTTCTTC. Translating gives CASSVARAGEYNEQFF. Using reference TRBV9 and TRBJ2-1 for the parts outside the CDR3, the full variable domain is DSGVTQTPKHLITATGQRVTLRCSPRSGDLSVYWYQQSLDQGLQFLIQYYNGEERAKGNILERFSAQQFPDLHSELNLSSLELGDSALYFCASSVARAGEYNEQFFGPGTRLTVL.

The chain has TRBV18 and TRBJ2-7; TRBD2 might be the D (5 bases). Germline loops: CDR1 KGHSH, CDR2 LQKENI. There are 13 residues in the CDR3. V gave up 2 bases and J gave up 0 bases, with 5 bases separating them. The DNA of the CDR3 is TGTGCCAGCTCACCAGGGAGCTCCTACGAGCAGTACTTC. Translating it yields CASSPGSSYEQYF.

The chain uses TRBV5-8 and TRBJ2-7; D is possibly TRBD1 (5 bases). Per germline, CDR1 SGHTS and CDR2 YDEGEE. The CDR3 has 14 amino acids. Trimming took off 0 bases at V and 3 bases at J, with 10 bases between the two ends. Here the CDR3 reads CASSLEGRDYEQYF. The DNA for the CDR3 is TGTGCCAGCAGCTTGGAGGGCAGGGACTACGAGCAGTACTTC.

This clone was detected once. The chain joins TRBV27 to TRBJ1-2, with D possibly being TRBD1 (5 bases). This CDR3 is built from 15 residues. V lost 5 bases, J lost 6 bases, and 19 bases lay in between. CDR1 and CDR2 from the germline V gene are MNHEY and SMNVEV (reference sequence). The CDR3 nucleotides read TGTGCCAGCAGTCTCGAGTGGGGGGACTACGATGGCTACACCTTC. Amino acids: CASSLEWGDYDGYTF.

This clone occurred once. This chain uses TRBV19 with TRBJ2-1, with TRBD2 matching over 8 bases. There are 17 residues in the CDR3. The germline V gene encodes CDR1 LNHDA and CDR2 SQIVND (reference sequence). J gave up 6 bases and V 6 bases, and 16 bases lay outside the gene matches. The CDR3 sequence is CASSRSPGAGVGNEQFF. In nucleotides, the CDR3 is TGTGCCAGTAGCAGAAGCCCGGGAGCGGGAGTAGGCAATGAGCAGTTCTTC.

V and J are TRBV11-2 and TRBJ2-2; 10 nucleotides line up with TRBD2. Germline loops: CDR1 SGHAT, CDR2 FQNNGV. V lost 3 bases, J lost 6 bases, and 7 bases stayed unmatched. The CDR3 loop spans 16 amino acids. The CDR3 DNA is TGTGCCAGCAGCTTTTCCCCTAGCGGGAGCCCCGGGGAGCTGTTTTTT. The encoded protein is CASSFSPSGSPGELFF. Complete variable domain (other parts from reference TRBV11-2 and TRBJ2-2): EAGVAQSPRYKIIEKRQSVAFWCNPISGHATLYWYQQILGQGPKLLIQFQNNGVVDDSQLPKDRFSAERLKGVDSTLKIQPAKLEDSAVYLCASSFSPSGSPGELFFGEGSRLTVL.